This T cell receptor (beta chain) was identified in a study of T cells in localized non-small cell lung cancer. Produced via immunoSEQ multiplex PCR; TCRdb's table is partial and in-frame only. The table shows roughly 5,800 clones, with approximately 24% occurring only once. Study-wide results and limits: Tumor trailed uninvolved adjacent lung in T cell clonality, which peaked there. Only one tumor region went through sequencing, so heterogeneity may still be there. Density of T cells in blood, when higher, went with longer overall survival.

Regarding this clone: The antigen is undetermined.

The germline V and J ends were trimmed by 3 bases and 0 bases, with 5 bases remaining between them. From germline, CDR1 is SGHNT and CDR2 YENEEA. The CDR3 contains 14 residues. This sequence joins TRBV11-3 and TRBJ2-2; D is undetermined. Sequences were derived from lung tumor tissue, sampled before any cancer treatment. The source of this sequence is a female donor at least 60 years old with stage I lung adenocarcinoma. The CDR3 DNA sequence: TGTGCCAGCAGCTTGGGAACGAACACCGGGGAGCTGTTTTTT. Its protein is CASSLGTNTGELFF.